Following are 25 T cell receptor beta chains from one sample sequenced in a study of T cells in narcolepsy. TCRdb keeps only in-frame clones here, not all; method: immunoSEQ multiplex PCR. The sample has tens of thousands of clones, 70% to 80% seen once. The sequenced sample consisted of memory (CD45RA-) CD4+ T cells from blood. All receptors derive from a human donor in good health.

This clone was seen just once. This chain uses TRBV5-1 with TRBJ2-5; 9 bases are shared with TRBD2. Germline-derived CDR1 and CDR2 are SGHRS and YFSETQ. The CDR3 consists of 16 residues. J lost 5 bases, V lost 7 bases, and 15 bases had no gene match. The DNA of the CDR3 is TGCGCCAGCGGTATTCGTGGCAGCGGGGGGTTTGAGACCCAGTACTTC. Protein: CASGIRGSGGFETQYF.

V and J are TRBV18 and TRBJ2-1; D unresolved. Germline assignment: CDR1 KGHSH and CDR2 LQKENI. Trimming removed 2 bases from V and 5 bases from J, with 13 bases in between. The CDR3 runs 15 residues. The CDR3 spells CASSPSRTANNEQFF. In nucleotides, the CDR3 is TGTGCCAGCTCACCAAGCAGGACGGCAAACAATGAGCAGTTCTTC.

The rearrangement joins TRBV7-2 to TRBJ2-3; D is unresolved. Trimming cost V 5 bases and J 0 bases, with 12 bases left between them. From germline, CDR1 is SGHTA and CDR2 FQGNSA. The CDR3 is 15 amino acids. CDR3 bases: TGTGCCAGCAGCCGCACCGCCGCCAGCACAGATACGCAGTATTTT. Encoded protein: CASSRTAASTDTQYF.

The chain recombines TRBV4-1 with TRBJ2-7; TRBD1 might be the D (6 bases). This CDR3 is built from 15 residues. Trimming took off 1 base at V and 6 bases at J, with 16 bases between the two ends. From germline, CDR1 is MGHRA and CDR2 YSYEKL. CDR3 sequence reads: CASSQVGRGWIEQYF. CDR3 DNA: TGCGCCAGCAGCCAAGTGGGCAGGGGCTGGATCGAGCAGTACTTC.

This clone has just a few counts. The V call is TRBV2, the J call TRBJ2-2, with a tentative D call TRBD2 (6 bases). The CDR3 runs 14 residues. Germline V lookup: CDR1 SNHLY, CDR2 FYNNEI. Trimming removed 3 bases at V and 4 bases at J, with 9 bases between. CDR3: CASSDLASTGELFF. The CDR3 DNA is TGTGCCAGCAGTGATCTAGCGAGCACCGGGGAGCTGTTTTTT. The full variable domain, with the rest looked up from reference TRBV2 and TRBJ2-2, is EPEVTQTPSHQVTQMGQEVILRCVPISNHLYFYWYRQILGQKVEFLVSFYNNEISEKSEIFDDQFSVERPDGSNFTLKIRSTKLEDSAMYFCASSDLASTGELFFGEGSRLTVL.

The chain employs TRBV6-6 and TRBJ2-7; unclear D gene. The CDR3 contains 12 residues. V dropped 4 bases and J dropped 4 bases, with 8 bases sitting between them. From germline, CDR1 is MNHNY and CDR2 SVGAGI (reference sequence). CDR3 amino acids: CASSSVAYEQYF. The CDR3 nucleotides read TGTGCCAGCAGTTCTGTAGCATACGAGCAGTACTTC.

The genes are TRBV6-1 and TRBJ2-3; 10 nucleotides align to TRBD2. J was trimmed by 2 bases and V by 3 bases; bases with no gene match: 2. This CDR3 is 15 amino acids long. Germline V lookup: CDR1 MNHNS, CDR2 SASEGT. The DNA of the CDR3 is TGTGCCAGCAGTGATAGCGGGGGGCTCACAGATACGCAGTATTTT. This encodes CASSDSGGLTDTQYF.

The chain is built from TRBV11-2 and TRBJ1-1; D possibly corresponds to TRBD1 (5 bases). The CDR3 contains 14 residues. V was shortened by 2 bases and J by 4 bases, with 11 bases between the two germline ends. Germline-derived CDR1 and CDR2 are SGHAT and FQNNGV. CDR3 protein: CASSLFSGGTEAFF. CDR3 in DNA: TGTGCCAGCAGCTTATTTTCGGGGGGCACTGAAGCTTTCTTT.

This clone was counted between two and nine times. The V and J genes are TRBV5-1 and TRBJ1-2, with 12 bases fitting TRBD1. The CDR3 covers 17 residues. The V gene's germline CDR1 is SGHRS and CDR2 YFSETQ. Trimming cost V 0 bases and J 7 bases; bases outside gene matches: 10. DNA of the CDR3: TGCGCCAGCAGCTTGGGGGACAGGGGGCCCAGGGAAGTTGGCTACACCTTC. Translated, it gives CASSLGDRGPREVGYTF.

The rearrangement links TRBV9 to TRBJ2-1; 12 nucleotides match TRBD2. J was trimmed by 11 bases and V by 2 bases; bases with no gene match: 8. The CDR3 length is 15 residues. CDR1 and CDR2 (germline): SGDLS, YYNGEE. CDR3 protein: CASSVASGGAAQQFF. The DNA of the CDR3 is TGTGCCAGCAGCGTCGCTAGCGGGGGGGCCGCACAGCAGTTCTTC.

The J gene is TRBJ1-4, the V gene TRBV15; 8 bases match TRBD1. This CDR3 contains 16 residues. Germline V gene sequence: CDR1 LNHNV, CDR2 YYDKDF (reference sequence). J gave up 8 bases and V 5 bases, and 13 bases lay outside the gene matches. The CDR3 is CATSGHQDRVKEKLFF. CDR3 DNA: TGTGCCACCAGCGGACATCAGGACAGGGTAAAGGAAAAACTGTTTTTT.

The chain uses TRBV2 and TRBJ2-3; 9 bases fit TRBD1. This CDR3 is built from 16 residues. After removal of 5 bases from V and 1 base from J, the junction contained 7 bases not matched to a gene. Germline CDR1 is SNHLY and CDR2 is FYNNEI. CDR3 sequence (DNA): TGTGCCAGCAGTCCGGACAGGGGCGATCGCACAGATACGCAGTATTTT. It is translated as CASSPDRGDRTDTQYF.

V and J are TRBV6-5 and TRBJ2-7; D is tentatively TRBD1 or TRBD2 (5 bases each). The CDR3 has 14 amino acids. V was clipped by 6 bases and J by 0 bases, with 12 bases between them. From germline, CDR1 is MNHEY and CDR2 SVGAGI. This CDR3 reads CASSRDPNSYEQYF. Written as DNA, the CDR3 is TGTGCCAGCAGCAGGGACCCTAACTCCTACGAGCAGTACTTC.

This clone was seen only once. V gene TRBV6-1 combines with J gene TRBJ2-7, with unresolved D. The germline CDR1 and CDR2 sequences are MNHNS and SASEGT. V lost 4 bases and J lost 3, with 4 bases in between. This CDR3 comprises 11 residues. Written as DNA, the CDR3 is TGTGCCAGCAGTGTCCGCTACGAGCAGTACTTC. It encodes CASSVRYEQYF.

This chain joins TRBV7-2 and TRBJ2-3; 9 bases are a match to TRBD2. The CDR3 totals 15 residues. Germline V gene data show CDR1 as SGHTA and CDR2 as FQGNSA. The J segment lost 5 bases and the V segment lost 5 bases, leaving 8 bases of the junction unmatched. The CDR3 here is CASSPFGSGGDTQYF. CDR3 sequence (DNA): TGTGCCAGCAGCCCCTTTGGTAGCGGGGGAGATACGCAGTATTTT.

The chain has TRBV7-7 and TRBJ2-5, with TRBD1 matching 8 bases. The germline gives CDR1 SSHAT, CDR2 FNYEAQ (reference sequence). The CDR3 has 16 residues. The junction had 10 bases not matched to a gene; V was cut back by 6 bases and J by 1 base. CDR3 in amino acids: CASSPAGGLGQETQYF. CDR3 sequence (DNA): TGTGCCAGCAGTCCCGCAGGGGGCCTAGGCCAAGAGACCCAGTACTTC.

The chain carries TRBV4-1 and TRBJ1-5; D may be TRBD1 (6 bases). V was clipped by 3 bases and J by 5 bases, with 11 bases between them. This CDR3 contains 14 residues. Germline V gene sequence: CDR1 MGHRA, CDR2 YSYEKL. CDR3 region: CASSHRGSHQPQHF. CDR3 DNA sequence: TGCGCCAGCAGCCACAGGGGATCCCATCAGCCCCAGCATTTT.

The V call is TRBV5-5, the J call TRBJ1-2, with TRBD1 matching 9 bases. J lost 6 bases, V lost 3 bases, and 18 bases had no gene match. CDR3 length: 18 amino acids. Germline CDR1 and CDR2: SGHKS and YYEKEE (reference sequence). The CDR3: CASSSRRRDRDVGNGYTF. For the CDR3, the DNA is TGTGCCAGCAGCTCGCGACGCCGGGACAGGGATGTGGGCAATGGCTACACCTTC.

This clone was counted only a few times. The gene calls are TRBV5-1 and TRBJ1-2; perhaps TRBD1 as D (5 bases). V lost 4 bases and J 4 bases, leaving 11 bases between the germline ends. The germline CDR1 and CDR2 sequences are SGHRS and YFSETQ. The CDR3 length is 13 residues. CDR3 in DNA: TGCGCCAGCAGCAAGGACACGACCTATGGCTACACCTTC. Translation: CASSKDTTYGYTF.

V gene TRBV29-1 combines with J gene TRBJ2-7, with a weak D call TRBD1 (6 bases). Germline V lookup: CDR1 SQVTM, CDR2 ANQGSEA. The CDR3 has 14 residues. Trimming took 6 bases from V and 5 from J, leaving 20 bases between them. CDR3 in amino acids: CSVLTGRRGNEQYF. Written as DNA, the CDR3 is TGCAGCGTCCTTACAGGGAGAAGGGGAAACGAGCAGTACTTC.

The CDR3 loop reads CASSLGATTQETQYF. CDR3 coding DNA: TGTGCCAGCAGCTTAGGAGCGACTACCCAAGAGACCCAGTACTTC. The chain employs TRBV11-3 and TRBJ2-5; D may be TRBD2 (5 bases). CDR1 and CDR2 from the germline V gene are SGHNT and YENEEA. There are 15 residues in the CDR3. The germline V and J ends were trimmed by 1 base and 1 base, with 10 bases remaining between them.

This chain joins TRBV7-6 and TRBJ1-6, with a possible D match to TRBD1 (6 bases). CDR3 length: 16 amino acids. Germline values: CDR1 SGHVS, CDR2 FNYEAQ. Trimming left V 7 bases short and J 2 bases short, with 15 bases between. The CDR3 loop reads CASTPQGAAYNSPLHF. CDR3 coding DNA: TGTGCCAGCACCCCACAGGGCGCGGCCTATAATTCACCCCTCCACTTT.

With regard to this clone: Additional DNA sequences in this sample encode the identical CDR3. The chain combines TRBV25-1 with TRBJ1-5; TRBD1 matches at 8 bases. V lost 5 bases to trimming and J lost 0 bases; unmatched junction nucleotides: 12. CDR1 and CDR2 from the germline V gene are MGHDK and SYGVNS. The CDR3 is 18 residues long. CDR3 nucleotide sequence: TGTGCCAGCAGTCCGCCAGGGGGCCGGAATAATAGCAATCAGCCCCAGCATTTT. Amino acid sequence: CASSPPGGRNNSNQPQHF. Combining the CDR3 with reference TRBV25-1 and TRBJ1-5 gives the whole variable domain EADIYQTPRYLVIGTGKKITLECSQTMGHDKMYWYQQDPGMELHLIHYSYGVNSTEKGDLSSESTVSRIRTEHFPLTLESARPSHTSQYLCASSPPGGRNNSNQPQHFGDGTRLSIL.

The V call is TRBV7-6, the J call TRBJ1-5; D ambiguous. The CDR3 spans 14 residues. Deletions cut 1 base from V and 6 bases from J, with 10 bases between. Germline V gives CDR1 SGHVS, CDR2 FNYEAQ. The chain's CDR3 is CASSLGGLGQPQHF. The DNA of the CDR3 is TGTGCCAGCAGCTTAGGCGGGCTCGGTCAGCCCCAGCATTTT.

V is TRBV4-1 and J is TRBJ1-2, with 9 bases fitting TRBD1. The germline V gene has CDR1 MGHRA and CDR2 YSYEKL. V lost 2 bases and J lost 4; bases outside the gene matches: 8. The CDR3 contains 16 residues. As DNA, the CDR3 is TGCGCCAGCAGCCAACCGGGACAGGGAGCTTTCTATGGCTACACCTTC. Protein: CASSQPGQGAFYGYTF.